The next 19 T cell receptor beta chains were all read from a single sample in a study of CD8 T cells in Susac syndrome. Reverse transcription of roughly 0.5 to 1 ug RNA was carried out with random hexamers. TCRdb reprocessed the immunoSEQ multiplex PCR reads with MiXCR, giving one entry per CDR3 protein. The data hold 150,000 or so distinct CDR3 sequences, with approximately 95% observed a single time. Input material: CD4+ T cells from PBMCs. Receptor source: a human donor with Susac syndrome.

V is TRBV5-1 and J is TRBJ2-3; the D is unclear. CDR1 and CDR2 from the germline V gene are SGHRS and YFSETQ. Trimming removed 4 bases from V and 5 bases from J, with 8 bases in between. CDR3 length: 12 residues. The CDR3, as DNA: TGCGCCAGCAGCCCGTACGGAGATACGCAGTATTTT. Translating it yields CASSPYGDTQYF.

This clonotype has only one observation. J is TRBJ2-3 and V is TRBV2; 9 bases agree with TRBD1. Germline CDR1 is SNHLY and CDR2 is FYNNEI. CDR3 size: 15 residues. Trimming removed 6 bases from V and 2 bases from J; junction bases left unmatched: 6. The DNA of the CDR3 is TGTGCCAGCAGCGTGGACAGGGGTTCCACAGATACGCAGTATTTT. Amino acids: CASSVDRGSTDTQYF.

The CDR3 bases are TGCGCCAGCAGCTTGGACGGACAGAACACTGAAGCTTTCTTT. Translated: CASSLDGQNTEAFF. The chain is built from TRBV5-1 and TRBJ1-1; perhaps TRBD1 as D (5 bases). V lost 0 bases to trimming and J lost 1 base, with 7 bases between them. Germline V CDR1 and CDR2: SGHRS, YFSETQ. This CDR3 region has 14 residues.

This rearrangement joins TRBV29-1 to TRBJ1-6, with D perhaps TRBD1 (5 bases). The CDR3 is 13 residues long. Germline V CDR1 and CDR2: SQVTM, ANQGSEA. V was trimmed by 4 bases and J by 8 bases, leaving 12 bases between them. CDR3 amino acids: CSVGWGRDSPLHF. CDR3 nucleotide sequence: TGCAGCGTTGGGTGGGGACGGGATTCACCCCTCCACTTT. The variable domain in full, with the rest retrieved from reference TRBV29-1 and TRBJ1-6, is SAVISQKPSRDICQRGTSLTIQCQVDSQVTMMFWYRQQPGQSLTLIATANQGSEATYESGFVIDKFPISRPNLTFSTLTVSNMSPEDSSIYLCSVGWGRDSPLHFGNGTRLTVT.

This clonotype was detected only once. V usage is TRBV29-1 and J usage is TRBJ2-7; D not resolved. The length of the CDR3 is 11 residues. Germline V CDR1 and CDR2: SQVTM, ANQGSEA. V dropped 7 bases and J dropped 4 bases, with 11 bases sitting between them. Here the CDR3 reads CSAVRQYEQYF. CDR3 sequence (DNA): TGCAGCGCTGTACGGCAGTACGAGCAGTACTTC.

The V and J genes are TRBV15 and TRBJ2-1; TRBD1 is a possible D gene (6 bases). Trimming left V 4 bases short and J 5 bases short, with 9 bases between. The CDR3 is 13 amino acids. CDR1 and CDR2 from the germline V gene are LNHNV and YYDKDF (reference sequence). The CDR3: CATSTRDNNEQFF. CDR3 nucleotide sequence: TGTGCCACCAGCACCCGGGACAACAATGAGCAGTTCTTC.

This CDR3 reads CASKGTLSGYEQFF. CDR3 DNA: TGCGCCAGCAAGGGGACCCTTTCTGGCTATGAGCAGTTCTTC. The J gene is TRBJ2-1, the V gene TRBV5-1, with D possibly being TRBD1 or TRBD2 (5 bases each). CDR1 is SGHRS and CDR2 is YFSETQ in the germline V gene. The CDR3 consists of 14 residues. V dropped 6 bases and J dropped 8 bases, with 18 bases sitting between them. Drawing the rest from reference TRBV5-1 and TRBJ2-1, the complete variable domain is KAGVTQTPRYLIKTRGQQVTLSCSPISGHRSVSWYQQTPGQGLQFLFEYFSETQRNKGNFPGRFSGRQFSNSRSEMNVSTLELGDSALYLCASKGTLSGYEQFFGPGTRLTVL.

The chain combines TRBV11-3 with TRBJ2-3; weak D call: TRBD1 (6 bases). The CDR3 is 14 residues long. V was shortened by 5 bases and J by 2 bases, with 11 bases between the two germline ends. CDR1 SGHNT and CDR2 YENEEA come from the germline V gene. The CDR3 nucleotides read TGTGCCAGCAGCCCGAACAGGGCCACAGATACGCAGTATTTT. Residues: CASSPNRATDTQYF. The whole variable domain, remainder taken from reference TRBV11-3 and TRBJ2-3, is EAGVVQSPRYKIIEKKQPVAFWCNPISGHNTLYWYLQNLGQGPELLIRYENEEAVDDSQLPKDRFSAERLKGVDSTLKIQPAELGDSAVYLCASSPNRATDTQYFGPGTRLTVL.

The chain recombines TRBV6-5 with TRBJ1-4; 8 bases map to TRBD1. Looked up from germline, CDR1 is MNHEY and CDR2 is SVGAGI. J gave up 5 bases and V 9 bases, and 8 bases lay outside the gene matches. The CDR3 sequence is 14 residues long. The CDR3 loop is CASRRQGKNEKLFF. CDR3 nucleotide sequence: TGTGCCAGTCGGAGACAGGGGAAGAATGAAAAACTGTTTTTT.

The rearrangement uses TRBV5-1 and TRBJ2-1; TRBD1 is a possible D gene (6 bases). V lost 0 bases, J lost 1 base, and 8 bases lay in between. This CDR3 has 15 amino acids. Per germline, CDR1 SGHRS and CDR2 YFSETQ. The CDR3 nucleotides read TGCGCCAGCAGCTTGGAAGGGGGATCCTACAATGAGCAGTTCTTC. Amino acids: CASSLEGGSYNEQFF.

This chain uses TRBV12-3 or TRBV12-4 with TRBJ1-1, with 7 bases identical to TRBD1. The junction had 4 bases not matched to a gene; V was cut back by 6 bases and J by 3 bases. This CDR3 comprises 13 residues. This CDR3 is CASSPDRDTEAFF. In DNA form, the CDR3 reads TGTGCCAGCAGCCCAGACAGGGACACTGAAGCTTTCTTT.

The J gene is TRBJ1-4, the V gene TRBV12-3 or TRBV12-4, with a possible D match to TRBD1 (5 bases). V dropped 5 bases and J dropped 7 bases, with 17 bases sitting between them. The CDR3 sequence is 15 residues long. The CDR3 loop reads CASSPSGTFSEKLFF. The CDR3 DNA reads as TGTGCCAGCAGTCCATCCGGGACTTTCAGTGAAAAACTGTTTTTT.

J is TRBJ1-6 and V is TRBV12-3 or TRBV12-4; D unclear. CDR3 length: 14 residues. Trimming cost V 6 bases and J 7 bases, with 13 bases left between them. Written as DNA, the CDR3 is TGTGCCAGCAGGCCTAGAGTAGCGAATTCACCCCTCCACTTT. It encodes CASRPRVANSPLHF.

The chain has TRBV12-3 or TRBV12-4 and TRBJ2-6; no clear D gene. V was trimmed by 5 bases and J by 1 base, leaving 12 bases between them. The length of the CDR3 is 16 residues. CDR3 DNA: TGTGCCAGCAGTCCCCTTAGGATTTCTGGGGCCAACGTCCTGACTTTC. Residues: CASSPLRISGANVLTF.

Written as DNA, the CDR3 is TGCGCCAGCCATACGGGTACGACTAGCACAGATACGCAGTATTTT. It yields the protein CASHTGTTSTDTQYF. The V and J genes are TRBV5-1 and TRBJ2-3; D gene unclear. Trimming removed 7 bases at V and 0 bases at J, with 15 bases between. CDR3 length: 15 amino acids. Germline V gene sequence: CDR1 SGHRS, CDR2 YFSETQ.

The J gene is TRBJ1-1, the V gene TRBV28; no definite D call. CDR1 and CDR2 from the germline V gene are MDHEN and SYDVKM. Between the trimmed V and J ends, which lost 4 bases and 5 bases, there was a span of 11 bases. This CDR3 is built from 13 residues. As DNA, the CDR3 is TGTGCCAGCAGTTCCCCGAGCAGGACTGAAGCTTTCTTT. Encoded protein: CASSSPSRTEAFF.

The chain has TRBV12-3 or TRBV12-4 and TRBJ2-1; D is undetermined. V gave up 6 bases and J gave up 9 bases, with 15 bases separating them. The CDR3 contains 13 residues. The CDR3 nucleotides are TGTGCCAGCAGCCCCTCTGGGTCAAGTGAGCAGTTCTTC. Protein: CASSPSGSSEQFF.

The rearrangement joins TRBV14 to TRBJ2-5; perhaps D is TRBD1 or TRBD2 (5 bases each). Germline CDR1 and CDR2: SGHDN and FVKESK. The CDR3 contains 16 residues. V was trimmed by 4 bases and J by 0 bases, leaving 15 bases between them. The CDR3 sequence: CASSPGRVANQETQYF. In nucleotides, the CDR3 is TGTGCCAGCAGCCCGGGGCGGGTTGCGAACCAAGAGACCCAGTACTTC.

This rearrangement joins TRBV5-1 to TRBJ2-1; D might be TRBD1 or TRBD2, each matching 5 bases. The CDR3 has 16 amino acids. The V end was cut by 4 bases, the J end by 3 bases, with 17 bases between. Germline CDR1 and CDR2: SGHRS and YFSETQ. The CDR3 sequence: CASSASGASRYNEQFF. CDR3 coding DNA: TGCGCCAGCAGCGCTTCTGGGGCTAGCCGCTACAATGAGCAGTTCTTC.